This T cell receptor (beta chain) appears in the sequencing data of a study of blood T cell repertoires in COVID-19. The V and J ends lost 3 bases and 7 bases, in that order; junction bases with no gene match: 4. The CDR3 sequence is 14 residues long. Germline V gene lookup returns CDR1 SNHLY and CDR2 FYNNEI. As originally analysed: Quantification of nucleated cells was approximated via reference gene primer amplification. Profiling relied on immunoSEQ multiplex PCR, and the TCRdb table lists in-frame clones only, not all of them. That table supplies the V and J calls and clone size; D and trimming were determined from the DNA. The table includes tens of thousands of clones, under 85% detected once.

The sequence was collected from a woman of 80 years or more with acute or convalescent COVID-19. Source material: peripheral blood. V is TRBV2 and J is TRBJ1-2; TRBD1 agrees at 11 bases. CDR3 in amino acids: CASSDGTGGRGYTF. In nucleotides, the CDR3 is TGTGCCAGCAGTGACGGGACAGGGGGTCGTGGCTACACCTTC.